These 8 T cell receptor beta chains were all obtained from the same sample, sequenced in a study of T-cell memory formation after mild COVID-19. TCRdb passed the 5' RACE reads through MiXCR, listing each CDR3 protein once. The table has over 500,000 distinct CDR3 sequences, 17% seen once; the top ten hold about 7.4%. The specimen was PBMCs or a T cell subset sorted from them (not recorded which). Every receptor here comes from an adult woman who had mild COVID-19 (a few samples of this study predate the infection). Cell type and time point are not known.

The chain couples TRBV27 to TRBJ2-2; 10 bases are shared with TRBD1. Germline V gene data show CDR1 as MNHEY and CDR2 as SMNVEV (reference sequence). The CDR3 is 17 amino acids. Germline trimming cut 5 bases from V and 9 bases from J; bases unmatched to any gene: 15. CDR3 region: CASSRRDRGHLDRELFF. CDR3 DNA sequence: TGTGCCAGCAGTCGCCGGGACAGGGGACATCTCGACCGGGAGCTGTTTTTT.

This clonotype was seen more than once but under ten times. The chain employs TRBV12-3 or TRBV12-4 and TRBJ1-2; D is possibly TRBD1 (5 bases). V was pared by 0 bases and J by 8 bases, with 10 bases between. The CDR3 covers 13 residues. CDR3 amino acids: CASSLARAGGYTF. CDR3 in DNA: TGTGCCAGCAGTTTAGCCCGGGCAGGGGGCTACACCTTC.

The V call is TRBV5-1, the J call TRBJ1-1, with 11 bases matching TRBD1. The trim removed 4 bases at V and 3 bases at J, leaving 5 bases unmatched. CDR3 length: 15 amino acids. Germline loops: CDR1 SGHRS, CDR2 YFSETQ. The CDR3 is CASSPGDRGDTEAFF. The DNA for the CDR3 is TGCGCCAGCAGCCCTGGGGACAGGGGGGACACTGAAGCTTTCTTT.

The chain links TRBV4-1 to TRBJ2-2; 8 bases match TRBD2. The germline V gene encodes CDR1 MGHRA and CDR2 YSYEKL. Trimming removed 0 bases from V and 7 bases from J; junction bases left unmatched: 10. The CDR3 consists of 17 residues. The CDR3 region is CASSQDPSGGRFGELFF. The CDR3 DNA sequence: TGCGCCAGCAGCCAAGATCCCAGCGGGGGTCGTTTCGGGGAGCTGTTTTTT.

This clonotype was observed many times. The chain couples TRBV12-3 or TRBV12-4 to TRBJ1-5; D unresolved. The CDR3 is made up of 15 amino acids. Trimming shortened V by 3 bases and J by 5 bases, and 14 bases separated the two germline ends. The CDR3 DNA follows: TGTGCCAGCAGTTTTAGGGCACAATACGATCAGCCCCAGCATTTT. Protein product: CASSFRAQYDQPQHF.

This clonotype was observed a handful of times. The V gene is TRBV15, the J gene TRBJ2-1, with TRBD2 matching over 10 bases. The CDR3 sequence is 16 residues long. Germline-derived CDR1 and CDR2 are LNHNV and YYDKDF (reference sequence). J gave up 10 bases and V 3 bases, and 12 bases lay outside the gene matches. CDR3 sequence reads: CATSRSASGSSREQFF. DNA of the CDR3: TGTGCCACCAGCAGGTCGGCTAGCGGGAGTAGCAGGGAGCAGTTCTTC.

The V and J genes are TRBV12-3 or TRBV12-4 and TRBJ2-7; TRBD2 might be the D (6 bases). The CDR3 spans 9 residues. Trimming cost V 8 bases and J 7 bases, with 6 bases left between them. The CDR3 loop reads CASGREQYF. CDR3 bases: TGTGCCAGCGGGAGGGAGCAGTACTTC.

The table lists this clonotype with many counts. The chain is built from TRBV7-2 and TRBJ1-2, with no clear D. Per germline, CDR1 SGHTA and CDR2 FQGNSA. CDR3 size: 11 residues. V was cut by 5 bases and J by 2 bases, with 3 bases left in between. This CDR3 reads CASSANYGYTF. The CDR3 nucleotides read TGTGCCAGCAGCGCCAACTATGGCTACACCTTC.